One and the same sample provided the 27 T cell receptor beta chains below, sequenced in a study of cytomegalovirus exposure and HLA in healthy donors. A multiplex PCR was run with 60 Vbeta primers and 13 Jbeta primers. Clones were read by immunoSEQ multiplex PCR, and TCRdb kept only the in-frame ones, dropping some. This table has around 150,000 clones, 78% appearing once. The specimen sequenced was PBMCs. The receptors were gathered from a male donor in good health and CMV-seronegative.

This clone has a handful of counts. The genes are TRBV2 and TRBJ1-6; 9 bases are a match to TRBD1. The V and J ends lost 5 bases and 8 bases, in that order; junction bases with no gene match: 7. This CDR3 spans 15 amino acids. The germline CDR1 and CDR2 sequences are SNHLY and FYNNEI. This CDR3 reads CASSSSTGGDSPLHF. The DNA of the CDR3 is TGTGCCAGCAGTTCCTCGACAGGGGGTGATTCACCCCTCCACTTT.

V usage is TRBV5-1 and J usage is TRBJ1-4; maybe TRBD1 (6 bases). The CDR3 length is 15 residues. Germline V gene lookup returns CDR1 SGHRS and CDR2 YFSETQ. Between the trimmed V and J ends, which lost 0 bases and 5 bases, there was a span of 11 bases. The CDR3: CASSLAGQFNEKLFF. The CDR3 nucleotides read TGCGCCAGCAGCTTGGCTGGACAGTTCAATGAAAAACTGTTTTTT.

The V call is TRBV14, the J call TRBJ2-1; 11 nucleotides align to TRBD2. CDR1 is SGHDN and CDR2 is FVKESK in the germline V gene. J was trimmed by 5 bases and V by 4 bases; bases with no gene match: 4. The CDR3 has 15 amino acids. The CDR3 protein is CASSLSGLADNEQFF. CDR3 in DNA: TGTGCCAGCAGCCTTTCGGGACTAGCGGACAATGAGCAGTTCTTC.

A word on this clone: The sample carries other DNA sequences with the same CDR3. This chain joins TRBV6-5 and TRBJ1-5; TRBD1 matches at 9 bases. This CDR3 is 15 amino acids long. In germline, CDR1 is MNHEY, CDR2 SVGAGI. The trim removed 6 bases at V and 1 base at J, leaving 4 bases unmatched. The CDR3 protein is CASRLTGGSNQPQHF. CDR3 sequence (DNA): TGTGCCAGCAGGCTCACAGGGGGCAGCAATCAGCCCCAGCATTTT.

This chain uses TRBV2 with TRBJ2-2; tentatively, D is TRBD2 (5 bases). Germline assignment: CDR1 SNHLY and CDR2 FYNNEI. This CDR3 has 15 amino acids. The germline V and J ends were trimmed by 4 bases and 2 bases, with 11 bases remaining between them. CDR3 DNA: TGTGCCAGCAGTGTCGGACTCCTTAACACCGGGGAGCTGTTTTTT. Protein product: CASSVGLLNTGELFF.

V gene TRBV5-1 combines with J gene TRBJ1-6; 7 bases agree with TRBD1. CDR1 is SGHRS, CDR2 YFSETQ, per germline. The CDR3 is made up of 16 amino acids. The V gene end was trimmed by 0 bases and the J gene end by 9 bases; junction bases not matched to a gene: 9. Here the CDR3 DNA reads TGCGCCAGCAGCTTGGCCTTTGGGACAGCGGGTTCACCCCTCCACTTT. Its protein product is CASSLAFGTAGSPLHF.

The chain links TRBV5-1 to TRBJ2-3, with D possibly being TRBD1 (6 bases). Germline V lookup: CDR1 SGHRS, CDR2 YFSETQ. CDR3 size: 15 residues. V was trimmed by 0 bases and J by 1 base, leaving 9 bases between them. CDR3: CASSLDPGGTDTQYF. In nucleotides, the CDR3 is TGCGCCAGCAGCTTGGATCCAGGGGGCACAGATACGCAGTATTTT. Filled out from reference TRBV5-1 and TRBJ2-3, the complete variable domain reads KAGVTQTPRYLIKTRGQQVTLSCSPISGHRSVSWYQQTPGQGLQFLFEYFSETQRNKGNFPGRFSGRQFSNSRSEMNVSTLELGDSALYLCASSLDPGGTDTQYFGPGTRLTVL.

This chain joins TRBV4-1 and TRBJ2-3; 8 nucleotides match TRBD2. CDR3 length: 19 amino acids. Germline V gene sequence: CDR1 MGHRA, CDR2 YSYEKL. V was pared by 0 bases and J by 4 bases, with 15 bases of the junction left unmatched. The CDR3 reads CASSQDHLLGSGNSDTQYF. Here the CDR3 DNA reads TGCGCCAGCAGCCAAGACCACCTTCTGGGTAGCGGGAATTCAGATACGCAGTATTTT.

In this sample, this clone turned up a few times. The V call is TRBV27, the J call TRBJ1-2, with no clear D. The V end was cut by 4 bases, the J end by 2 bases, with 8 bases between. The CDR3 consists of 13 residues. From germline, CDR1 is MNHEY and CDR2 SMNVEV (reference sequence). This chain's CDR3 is CASSYGRNYGYTF. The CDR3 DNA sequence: TGTGCCAGCAGTTATGGGCGCAACTATGGCTACACCTTC.

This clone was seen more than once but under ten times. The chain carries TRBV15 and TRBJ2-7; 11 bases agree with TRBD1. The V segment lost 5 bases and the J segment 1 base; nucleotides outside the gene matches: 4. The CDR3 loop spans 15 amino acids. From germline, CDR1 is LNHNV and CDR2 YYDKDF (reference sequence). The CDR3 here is CATSLGTGGSYEQYF. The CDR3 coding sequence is TGTGCCACCAGCTTAGGGACAGGGGGGTCCTACGAGCAGTACTTC. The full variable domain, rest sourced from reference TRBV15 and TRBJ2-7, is DAMVIQNPRYQVTQFGKPVTLSCSQTLNHNVMYWYQQKSSQAPKLLFHYYDKDFNNEADTPDNFQSRRPNTSFCFLDIRSPGLGDTAMYLCATSLGTGGSYEQYFGPGTRLTVT.

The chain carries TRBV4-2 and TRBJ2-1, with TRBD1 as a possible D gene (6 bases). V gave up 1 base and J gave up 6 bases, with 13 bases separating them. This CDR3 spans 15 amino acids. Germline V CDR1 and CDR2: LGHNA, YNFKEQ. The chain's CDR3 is CASSQVGTGPNEQFF. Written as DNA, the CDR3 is TGTGCCAGCAGCCAAGTGGGTACAGGGCCCAATGAGCAGTTCTTC.

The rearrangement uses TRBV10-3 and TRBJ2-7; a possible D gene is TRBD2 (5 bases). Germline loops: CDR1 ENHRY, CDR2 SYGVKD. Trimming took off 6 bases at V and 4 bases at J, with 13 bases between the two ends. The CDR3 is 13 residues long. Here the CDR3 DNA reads TGTGCCATCAGAGGGTCACTAGAATACGAGCAGTACTTC. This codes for CAIRGSLEYEQYF.

DNA of the CDR3: TGCGCCAGTAACAGGGGGGGGCCAGATACGCAGTATTTT. It yields the protein CASNRGGPDTQYF. V is TRBV5-1 and J is TRBJ2-3; maybe TRBD1 (8 bases). In germline, CDR1 is SGHRS, CDR2 YFSETQ. This CDR3 has 13 residues. The V end lost 8 bases, the J end lost 4 bases, and 14 bases lay between the germline ends.

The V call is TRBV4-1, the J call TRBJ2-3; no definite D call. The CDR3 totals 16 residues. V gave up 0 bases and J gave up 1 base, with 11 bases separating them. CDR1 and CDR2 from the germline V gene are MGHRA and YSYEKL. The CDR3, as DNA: TGCGCCAGCAGCCAAGATATGGCTCTGGGCACAGATACGCAGTATTTT. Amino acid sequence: CASSQDMALGTDTQYF.

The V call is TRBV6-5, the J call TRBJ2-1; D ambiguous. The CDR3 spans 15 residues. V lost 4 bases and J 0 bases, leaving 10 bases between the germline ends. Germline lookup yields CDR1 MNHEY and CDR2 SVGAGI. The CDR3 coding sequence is TGTGCCAGCAGTTCCGCCCTAAGCTCCTACAATGAGCAGTTCTTC. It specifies CASSSALSSYNEQFF.

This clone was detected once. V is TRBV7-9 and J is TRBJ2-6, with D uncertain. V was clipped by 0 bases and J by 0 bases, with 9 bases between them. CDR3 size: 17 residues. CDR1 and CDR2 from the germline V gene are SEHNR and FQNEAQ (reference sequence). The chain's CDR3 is CASSLAAGSSGANVLTF. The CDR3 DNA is TGTGCCAGCAGCTTAGCGGCAGGCAGCTCTGGGGCCAACGTCCTGACTTTC.

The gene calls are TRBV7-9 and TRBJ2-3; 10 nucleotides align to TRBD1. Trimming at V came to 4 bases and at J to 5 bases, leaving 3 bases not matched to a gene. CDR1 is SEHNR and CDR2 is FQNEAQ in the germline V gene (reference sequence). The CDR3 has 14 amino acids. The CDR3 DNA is TGTGCCAGCAGCTCCGGACAGGGGGGAGATACGCAGTATTTT. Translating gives CASSSGQGGDTQYF.

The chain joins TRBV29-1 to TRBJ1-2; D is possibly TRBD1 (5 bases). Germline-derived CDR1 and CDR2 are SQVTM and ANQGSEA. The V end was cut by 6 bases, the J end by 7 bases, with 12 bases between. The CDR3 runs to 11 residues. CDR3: CSVTRRGGYTF. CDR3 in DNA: TGCAGCGTCACCCGGAGGGGTGGCTACACCTTC. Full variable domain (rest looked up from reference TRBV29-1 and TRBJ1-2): SAVISQKPSRDICQRGTSLTIQCQVDSQVTMMFWYRQQPGQSLTLIATANQGSEATYESGFVIDKFPISRPNLTFSTLTVSNMSPEDSSIYLCSVTRRGGYTFGSGTRLTVV.

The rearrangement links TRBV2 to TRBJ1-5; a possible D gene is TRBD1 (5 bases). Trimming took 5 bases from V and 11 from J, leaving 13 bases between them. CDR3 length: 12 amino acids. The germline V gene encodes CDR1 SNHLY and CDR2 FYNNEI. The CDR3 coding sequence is TGTGCCAGCAGTCACGCGGACAAGGCCCAGCATTTT. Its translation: CASSHADKAQHF.

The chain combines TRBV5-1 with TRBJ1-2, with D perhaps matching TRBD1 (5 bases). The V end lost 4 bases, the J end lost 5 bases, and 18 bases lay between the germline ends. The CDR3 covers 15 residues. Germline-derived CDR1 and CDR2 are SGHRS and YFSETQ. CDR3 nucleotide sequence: TGCGCCAGCAGCACCAGGGAACTTAAGGATTATGGCTACACCTTC. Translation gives CASSTRELKDYGYTF.

CDR3 DNA sequence: TGTGCCAGCAGCCCCGGACTGGAAAACACCATATATTTT. Translation gives CASSPGLENTIYF. The chain joins TRBV5-4 to TRBJ1-3; D is unclear. CDR3 length: 13 residues. V was shortened by 4 bases and J by 6 bases, with 11 bases between the two germline ends. Germline V gives CDR1 SGHNT, CDR2 YYREEE (reference sequence).

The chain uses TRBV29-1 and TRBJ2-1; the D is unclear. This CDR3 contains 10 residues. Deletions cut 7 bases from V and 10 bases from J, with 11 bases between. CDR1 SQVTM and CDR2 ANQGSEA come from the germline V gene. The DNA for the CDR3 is TGCAGCGCCGGATACAGAGAGCAGTTCTTC. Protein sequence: CSAGYREQFF.

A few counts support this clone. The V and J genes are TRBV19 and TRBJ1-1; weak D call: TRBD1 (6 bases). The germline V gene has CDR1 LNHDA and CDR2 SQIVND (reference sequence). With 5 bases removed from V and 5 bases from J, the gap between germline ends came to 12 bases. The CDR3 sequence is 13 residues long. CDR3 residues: CASSSQGGTEAFF. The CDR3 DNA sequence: TGTGCCAGTAGTTCACAGGGAGGGACTGAAGCTTTCTTT.

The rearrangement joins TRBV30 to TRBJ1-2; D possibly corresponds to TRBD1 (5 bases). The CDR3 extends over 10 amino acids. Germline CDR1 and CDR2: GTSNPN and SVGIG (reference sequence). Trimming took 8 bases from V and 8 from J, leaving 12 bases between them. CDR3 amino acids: CAAGTPGYTF. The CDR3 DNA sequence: TGTGCCGCCGGGACTCCCGGCTACACCTTC. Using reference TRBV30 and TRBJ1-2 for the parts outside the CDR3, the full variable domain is SQTIHQWPATLVQPVGSPLSLECTVEGTSNPNLYWYRQAAGRGLQLLFYSVGIGQISSEVPQNLSASRPQDRQFILSSKKLLLSDSGFYLCAAGTPGYTFGSGTRLTVV.

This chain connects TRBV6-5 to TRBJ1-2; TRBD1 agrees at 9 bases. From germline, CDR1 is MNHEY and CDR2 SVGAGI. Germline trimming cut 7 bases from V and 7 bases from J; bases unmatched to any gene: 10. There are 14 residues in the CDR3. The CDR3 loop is CASTRQGVFGGYTF. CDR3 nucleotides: TGTGCCAGCACTCGACAGGGGGTATTCGGTGGCTACACCTTC.

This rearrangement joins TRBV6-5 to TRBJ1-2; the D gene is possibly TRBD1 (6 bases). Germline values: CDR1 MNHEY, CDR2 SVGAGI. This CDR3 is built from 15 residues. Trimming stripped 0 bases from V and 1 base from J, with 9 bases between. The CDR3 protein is CASSYSPGDNYGYTF. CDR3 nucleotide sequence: TGTGCCAGCAGTTACTCCCCAGGGGATAACTATGGCTACACCTTC.

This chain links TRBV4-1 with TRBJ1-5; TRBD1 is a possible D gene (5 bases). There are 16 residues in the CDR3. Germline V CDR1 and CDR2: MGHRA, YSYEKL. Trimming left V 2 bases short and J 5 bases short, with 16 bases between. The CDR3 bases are TGCGCCAGCAGCCAACCGACACGGGGGATCTATCAGCCCCAGCATTTT. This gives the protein CASSQPTRGIYQPQHF.